The 25 T cell receptor beta chains given below trace back to one sample, sequenced in a study of blood T cell repertoires in COVID-19. TCRdb's copy holds only in-frame clones and misses some; the assay was immunoSEQ multiplex PCR. The sample holds about 270,000 clones, 86% seen once. The sequencing sample was made of peripheral blood. The source is a woman under 40 with COVID-19, enrolled during active disease.

The chain couples TRBV5-1 to TRBJ2-2; no clear D. Between the trimmed V and J ends, which lost 5 bases and 1 base, there was a span of 6 bases. The V gene's germline CDR1 is SGHRS and CDR2 YFSETQ. This CDR3 region has 13 residues. CDR3 in DNA: TGCGCCAGCAGGAGGCAGAACACCGGGGAGCTGTTTTTT. Translation: CASRRQNTGELFF.

V gene TRBV18 combines with J gene TRBJ1-1, with 8 positions matching TRBD1. Germline CDR1 KGHSH, CDR2 LQKENI. The trim removed 4 bases at V and 11 bases at J, leaving 12 bases unmatched. The CDR3 has 14 residues. In DNA form, the CDR3 reads TGTGCCAGCTCACTCGGACAGGGCCGAGTACTGGCTTTCTTT. Encoded protein: CASSLGQGRVLAFF.

The chain employs TRBV10-1 and TRBJ1-3; D not certain. This CDR3 comprises 15 residues. Germline CDR1 WNHNN, CDR2 SYGVQD (reference sequence). The ends were cut back, 2 bases at V and 0 bases at J, with 8 bases in the middle. CDR3 protein: CASSETGSSGNTIYF. The DNA for the CDR3 is TGCGCCAGCAGTGAGACGGGGAGCTCTGGAAACACCATATATTTT.

The rearrangement uses TRBV4-1 and TRBJ1-6; D unclear. Trimming left V 0 bases short and J 6 bases short, with 9 bases between. Germline V CDR1 and CDR2: MGHRA, YSYEKL. This CDR3 has 15 residues. CDR3: CASSQDLPFNSPLHF. The CDR3 DNA reads as TGCGCCAGCAGCCAAGATCTACCCTTTAATTCACCCCTCCACTTT.

This chain connects TRBV5-8 to TRBJ2-3, with TRBD2 matching 11 bases. The CDR3 runs 16 residues. Per the germline V gene, CDR1 is SGHTS and CDR2 is YDEGEE. The junction had 6 bases not matched to a gene; V was cut back by 4 bases and J by 2 bases. Here the CDR3 DNA reads TGTGCCAGCAGCCCAGGGACTAGCGGCAACACAGATACGCAGTATTTT. It is translated as CASSPGTSGNTDTQYF.

The V and J genes are TRBV5-4 and TRBJ1-2, with D perhaps TRBD1 (6 bases). Germline V gives CDR1 SGHNT, CDR2 YYREEE (reference sequence). CDR3 size: 15 residues. V was trimmed by 4 bases and J by 4 bases, leaving 17 bases between them. CDR3 sequence (DNA): TGTGCCAGCAGCGAAATGGACAGACCTCGCTATGGCTACACCTTC. Residues: CASSEMDRPRYGYTF.

V gene TRBV4-1 combines with J gene TRBJ1-2; 7 bases match TRBD1. J gave up 9 bases and V 2 bases, and 15 bases lay outside the gene matches. The CDR3 runs to 16 residues. Germline V gene sequence: CDR1 MGHRA, CDR2 YSYEKL. CDR3: CASSQHRGGVYASYTF. The DNA of the CDR3 is TGCGCCAGCAGCCAACACAGGGGTGGGGTCTATGCTAGCTACACCTTC.

This clone was detected once. CDR3 nucleotides: TGTGCCAGCAGCGCCCAAACTAGCGGGGGGTACAATGAGCAGTTCTTC. It is translated as CASSAQTSGGYNEQFF. This chain uses TRBV3-1 (or the pseudogene TRBV3-2) with TRBJ2-1; 12 bases match TRBD2. The CDR3 has 16 residues. The V gene end was trimmed by 5 bases and the J gene end by 4 bases; junction bases not matched to a gene: 6. CDR1 is LGHDT, CDR2 YNNKEL, per germline (reference sequence).

The V and J genes are TRBV2 and TRBJ2-1; 8 bases align to TRBD2. J lost 10 bases, V lost 6 bases, and 11 bases had no gene match. CDR1 is SNHLY and CDR2 is FYNNEI in the germline V gene. CDR3 length: 14 residues. The DNA for the CDR3 is TGTGCCAGCAGAGATAGCGGGGTTGCCCAGGAGCAGTTCTTC. Protein sequence: CASRDSGVAQEQFF.

Here the CDR3 reads CASSLQLEGYEQYF. The CDR3 coding sequence is TGTGCCAGCAGCTTGCAGCTAGAGGGTTACGAGCAGTACTTC. V usage is TRBV11-2 and J usage is TRBJ2-7; the D gene is possibly TRBD2 (5 bases). With 3 bases removed from V and 4 bases from J, the gap between germline ends came to 13 bases. Germline V gene sequence: CDR1 SGHAT, CDR2 FQNNGV. The CDR3 sequence is 14 residues long.

This rearrangement joins TRBV10-3 to TRBJ1-2; TRBD1 agrees at 7 bases. J was trimmed by 6 bases and V by 0 bases; bases with no gene match: 4. Looked up from germline, CDR1 is ENHRY and CDR2 is SYGVKD. The CDR3 is 14 residues long. The CDR3 protein is CAISESRGQDGYTF. In DNA, the CDR3 is TGTGCCATCAGTGAGTCGAGGGGGCAAGATGGCTACACCTTC.

This clone appeared once. The rearrangement links TRBV19 to TRBJ2-7; D remains ambiguous. Germline V gene sequence: CDR1 LNHDA, CDR2 SQIVND (reference sequence). With 1 base removed from V and 3 bases from J, the gap between germline ends came to 16 bases. The CDR3 is 16 amino acids. The CDR3 nucleotides read TGTGCCAGTAGTATAGCTGACAACCCGAACATCTACGAGCAGTACTTC. Its translation: CASSIADNPNIYEQYF.

The rearrangement links TRBV13 to TRBJ2-7; a possible D gene is TRBD2 (6 bases). Trimming left V 5 bases short and J 1 base short, with 12 bases between. This CDR3 has 14 amino acids. Germline V CDR1 and CDR2: PRHDT, FYEKMQ (reference sequence). In nucleotides, the CDR3 is TGTGCCAGCAGCGGGTCCGGGAGTTCCTACGAGCAGTACTTC. This codes for CASSGSGSSYEQYF.

The chain employs TRBV27 and TRBJ2-7; no clear D gene. Deletions cut 2 bases from V and 0 bases from J, with 5 bases between. The germline gives CDR1 MNHEY, CDR2 SMNVEV (reference sequence). This CDR3 contains 13 residues. The CDR3 coding sequence is TGTGCCAGCAGTTTAACCAGCTCCTACGAGCAGTACTTC. Protein sequence: CASSLTSSYEQYF.

Written as DNA, the CDR3 is TGCGCCAGCAGTGAGTCTGATTGGCTCCACCAAGAGACCCAGTACTTC. Its protein product is CASSESDWLHQETQYF. V and J are TRBV10-2 and TRBJ2-5; D gene unclear. Germline values: CDR1 WSHSY, CDR2 SAAADI. This CDR3 has 16 amino acids. Trimming stripped 0 bases from V and 0 bases from J, with 11 bases between.

This clone was found once. CDR3 region: CATSRDRVVQPQHF. In DNA form, the CDR3 reads TGTGCCACCAGCCGGGACAGGGTTGTCCAGCCCCAGCATTTT. The gene calls are TRBV15 and TRBJ1-5; 9 positions match TRBD1. The ends lost 5 bases at V and 7 bases at J; junction bases unmatched: 6. The V gene's germline CDR1 is LNHNV and CDR2 YYDKDF (reference sequence). The CDR3 has 14 residues.

The rearrangement joins TRBV6-6 to TRBJ2-7; D is perhaps TRBD2 (5 bases). CDR1 and CDR2 from the germline V gene are MNHNY and SVGAGI (reference sequence). V lost 0 bases and J lost 3, with 12 bases in between. This CDR3 contains 15 residues. This CDR3 is CASSYSGAGFYEQYF. As DNA, the CDR3 is TGTGCCAGCAGTTACTCCGGCGCGGGCTTCTACGAGCAGTACTTC.

There are a few counts of this clone. V gene TRBV15 combines with J gene TRBJ1-5, with D unresolved. There are 13 residues in the CDR3. Looked up from germline, CDR1 is LNHNV and CDR2 is YYDKDF (reference sequence). V shed 5 bases and J shed 5 bases, with 10 bases lying between them. The chain's CDR3 is CATSPSSHQPQHF. The CDR3 DNA reads as TGTGCCACCAGCCCGAGTTCCCATCAGCCCCAGCATTTT.

V and J are TRBV24-1 and TRBJ2-5; TRBD1 is a possible D gene (5 bases). Per the germline V gene, CDR1 is KGHDR and CDR2 is SFDVKD. With 5 bases removed from V and 5 bases from J, the gap between germline ends came to 17 bases. The CDR3 contains 15 residues. CDR3 sequence reads: CATSVLTDTGETQYF. The CDR3 DNA follows: TGTGCCACCAGTGTTCTGACGGACACTGGGGAGACCCAGTACTTC.

The chain links TRBV6-5 to TRBJ2-5; 10 bases fit TRBD2. The CDR3 has 14 amino acids. Germline CDR1 MNHEY, CDR2 SVGAGI. J gave up 14 bases and V 0 bases, and 9 bases lay outside the gene matches. This CDR3 reads CASSYSPAGGPRYF. CDR3 nucleotides: TGTGCCAGCAGTTACTCACCAGCGGGGGGGCCCCGATACTTC.

The gene calls are TRBV2 and TRBJ1-5; D unclear. The CDR3 totals 11 residues. Trimming took off 9 bases at V and 6 bases at J, with 9 bases between the two ends. CDR1 and CDR2 (germline): SNHLY, FYNNEI. CDR3 bases: TGTGCCAGACAGCCTTTTCAGCCCCAGCATTTT. Protein sequence: CARQPFQPQHF.

This clone was observed once. V gene TRBV6-5 combines with J gene TRBJ2-1; D is perhaps TRBD2 (6 bases). The V gene's germline CDR1 is MNHEY and CDR2 SVGAGI. The length of the CDR3 is 13 residues. V was clipped by 8 bases and J by 1 base, with 9 bases between them. CDR3 bases: TGTGCCAGCTTCCGGGAGTCCTACAATGAGCAGTTCTTC. This translates into CASFRESYNEQFF.

The V and J genes are TRBV19 and TRBJ1-5; TRBD1 is a possible D gene (6 bases). Germline V gene data show CDR1 as LNHDA and CDR2 as SQIVND (reference sequence). V was cut by 4 bases and J by 8 bases, with 12 bases left in between. CDR3 length equals 13 residues. The CDR3 coding sequence is TGTGCCAGTAGTACCGACAGGTTCGAGCCCCAGCATTTT. Translating gives CASSTDRFEPQHF. Combining the CDR3 with reference TRBV19 and TRBJ1-5 gives the whole variable domain DGGITQSPKYLFRKEGQNVTLSCEQNLNHDAMYWYRQDPGQGLRLIYYSQIVNDFQKGDIAEGYSVSREKKESFPLTVTSAQKNPTAFYLCASSTDRFEPQHFGDGTRLSIL.

This chain joins TRBV2 and TRBJ2-7; TRBD1 matches 9 bases. Germline V CDR1 and CDR2: SNHLY, FYNNEI. Trimming cost V 7 bases and J 3 bases; bases outside gene matches: 4. The length of the CDR3 is 13 residues. The CDR3 here is CASNRDRVYEQYF. CDR3 in DNA: TGTGCCAGCAATAGGGACAGGGTCTACGAGCAGTACTTC.

The chain employs TRBV13 and TRBJ1-3, with D tentatively TRBD1 (5 bases). The CDR3 consists of 14 residues. Per germline, CDR1 PRHDT and CDR2 FYEKMQ (reference sequence). Trimming shortened V by 3 bases and J by 0 bases, and 6 bases separated the two germline ends. Here the CDR3 DNA reads TGTGCCAGCAGCTTGGACACCTCTGGAAACACCATATATTTT. Translating gives CASSLDTSGNTIYF.